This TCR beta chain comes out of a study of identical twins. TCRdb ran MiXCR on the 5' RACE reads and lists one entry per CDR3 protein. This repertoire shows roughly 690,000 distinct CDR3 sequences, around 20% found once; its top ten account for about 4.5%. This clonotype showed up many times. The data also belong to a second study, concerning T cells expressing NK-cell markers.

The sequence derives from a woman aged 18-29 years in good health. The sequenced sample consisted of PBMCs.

CDR3 sequence: CASSKERSEQFF. The CDR3 bases are TGTGCCAGCAGCAAAGAAAGGAGTGAGCAGTTCTTC. J is TRBJ2-1 and V is TRBV7-8, with D uncertain. This CDR3 has 12 amino acids. In germline, CDR1 is SGHVS, CDR2 FQNEAQ. Trimming stripped 5 bases from V and 9 bases from J, with 11 bases between. Variable domain in full (rest from reference TRBV7-8 and TRBJ2-1): GAGVSQSPRYKVAKRGQDVALRCDPISGHVSLFWYQQALGQGPEFLTYFQNEAQLDKSGLPSDRFFAERPEGSVSTLKIQRTQQEDSAVYLCASSKERSEQFFGPGTRLTVL.